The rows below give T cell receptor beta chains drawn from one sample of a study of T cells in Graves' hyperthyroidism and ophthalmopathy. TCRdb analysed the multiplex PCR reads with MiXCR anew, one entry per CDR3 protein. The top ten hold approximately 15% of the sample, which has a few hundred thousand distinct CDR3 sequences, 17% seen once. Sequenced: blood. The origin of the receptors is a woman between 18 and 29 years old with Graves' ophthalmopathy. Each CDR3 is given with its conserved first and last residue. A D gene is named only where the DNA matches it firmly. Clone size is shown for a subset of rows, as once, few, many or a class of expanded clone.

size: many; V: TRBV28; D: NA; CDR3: CASSPDRRLVGYGYTF
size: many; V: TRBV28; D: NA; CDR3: CASSKGSSYNEQFF
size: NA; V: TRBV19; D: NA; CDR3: CASSPKGVPSSYNEQFF
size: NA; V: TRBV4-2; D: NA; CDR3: CASSQDRPNEKLFF
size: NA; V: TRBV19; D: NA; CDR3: CASTGGKTYNEQFF
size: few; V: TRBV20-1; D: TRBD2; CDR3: CSARRPSGGPPEDTQYF
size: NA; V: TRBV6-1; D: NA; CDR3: CASSDGPGSPLHF
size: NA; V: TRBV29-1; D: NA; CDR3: CSFLQIQETQYF
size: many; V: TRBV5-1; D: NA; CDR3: CASSLDSYTGELFF
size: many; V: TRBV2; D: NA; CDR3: CASSEVGGSGTEAFF
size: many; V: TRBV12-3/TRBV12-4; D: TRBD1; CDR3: CATIPRTGGYGEQFF
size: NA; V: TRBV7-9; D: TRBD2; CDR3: CASRFGTRDGDTQYF
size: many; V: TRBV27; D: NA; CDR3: CASYLVLGTEAFF
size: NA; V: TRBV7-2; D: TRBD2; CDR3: CASSSRLAGNYEQYF
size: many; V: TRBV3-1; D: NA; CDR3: CASSRVQAGGGYTF
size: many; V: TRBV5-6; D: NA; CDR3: CASRGLVNEQFF
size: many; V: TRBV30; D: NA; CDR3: CAWSQRPEGYTF
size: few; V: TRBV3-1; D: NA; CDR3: CASSQGWGNRGLDSTDTQYF
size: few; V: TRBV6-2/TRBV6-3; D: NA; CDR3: CASPPPRGETQYF
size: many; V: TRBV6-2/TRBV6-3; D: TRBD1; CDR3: CASSYSDRGRTYEQYF
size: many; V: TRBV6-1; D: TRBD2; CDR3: CASSPRTSEYEQYF
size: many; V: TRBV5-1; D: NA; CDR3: CASSPRGGRAPLAKNIQYF
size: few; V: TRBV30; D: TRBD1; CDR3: CAWSLAGTGGYGYTF
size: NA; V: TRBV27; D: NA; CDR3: CASSSIGQMDEQFF
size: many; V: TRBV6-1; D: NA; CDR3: CASRNLQGLGKKRGQETQYF
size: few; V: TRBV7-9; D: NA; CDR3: CASSLSGDSHVSFF
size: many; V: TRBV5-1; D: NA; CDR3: CASSLNRAATEAFF
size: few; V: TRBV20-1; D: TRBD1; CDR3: CSAISGGRGTEAFF
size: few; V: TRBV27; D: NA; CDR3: CASSPRSSNYGYTF
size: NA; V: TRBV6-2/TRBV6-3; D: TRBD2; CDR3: CASSYGLAGGKGEQFF
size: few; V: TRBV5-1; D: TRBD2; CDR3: CASSLAGTSGQKSTDTQYF
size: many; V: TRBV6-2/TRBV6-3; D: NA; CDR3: CASSSPPANTEAFF
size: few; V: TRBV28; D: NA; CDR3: CASSSDGGSNQPQHF
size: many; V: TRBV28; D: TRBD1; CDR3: CASSPTGQTWETQYF
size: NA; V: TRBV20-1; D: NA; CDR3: CSGVTDTQYF
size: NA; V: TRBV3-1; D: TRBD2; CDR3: CASNQESSGGNEQFF
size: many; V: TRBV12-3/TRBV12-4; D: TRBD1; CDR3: CASSLPRTGRYTF
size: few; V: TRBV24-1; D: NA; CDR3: CATRGRFNEQFF
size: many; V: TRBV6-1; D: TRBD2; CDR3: CASSRGLAGVPGELFF
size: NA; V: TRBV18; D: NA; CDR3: CASSPPVSASYNEQFF
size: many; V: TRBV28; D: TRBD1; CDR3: CASSSSDRGGEKLFF
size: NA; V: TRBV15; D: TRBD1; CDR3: CATSRQKTGVTGELFF